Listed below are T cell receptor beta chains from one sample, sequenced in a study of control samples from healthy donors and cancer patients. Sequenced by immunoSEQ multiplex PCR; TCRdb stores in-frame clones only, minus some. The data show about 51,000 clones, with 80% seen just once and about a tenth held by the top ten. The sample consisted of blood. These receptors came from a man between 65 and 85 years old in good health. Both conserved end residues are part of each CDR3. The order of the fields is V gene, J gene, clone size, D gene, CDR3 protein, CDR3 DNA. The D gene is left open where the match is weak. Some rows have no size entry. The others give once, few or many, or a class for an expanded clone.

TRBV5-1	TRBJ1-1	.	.	CASSLEVIGDTEAFF	TGCGCCAGCAGCTTGGAGGTTATCGGGGACACTGAAGCTTTCTTT
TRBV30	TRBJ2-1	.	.	CAWSRSSYNEQFF	TGTGCCTGGAGCAGGAGCTCCTACAATGAGCAGTTCTTC
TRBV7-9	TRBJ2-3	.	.	CASSPRGPDTQYF	TGTGCCAGCAGCCCCCGGGGGCCAGATACGCAGTATTTT
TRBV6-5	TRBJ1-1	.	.	CASRAPGPQLAFF	TGTGCCAGCAGAGCCCCGGGACCACAATTAGCTTTCTTT
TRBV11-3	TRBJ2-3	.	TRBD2	CASCAGGPTDTQYF	TGTGCCAGCTGCGCGGGAGGGCCCACAGATACGCAGTATTTT
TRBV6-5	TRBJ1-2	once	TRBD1	CASSGGQVQGYGYTF	TGTGCCAGCAGCGGTGGACAGGTGCAGGGGTATGGCTACACCTTC
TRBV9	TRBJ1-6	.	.	CASSVLGDGSPLHF	TGTGCCAGCAGCGTATTGGGGGATGGTTCACCCCTCCACTTT
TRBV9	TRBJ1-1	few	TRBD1	CASSVDPGQDTEAFF	TGTGCCAGCAGCGTAGATCCGGGACAGGACACTGAAGCTTTCTTT
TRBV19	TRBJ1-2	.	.	CASSISPPVGAFGYTF	TGTGCCAGTAGTATATCTCCCCCGGTTGGGGCCTTCGGCTACACCTTC
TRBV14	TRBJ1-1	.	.	CASSQDIYTEAFF	TGTGCCAGCAGCCAGGACATATACACTGAAGCTTTCTTT
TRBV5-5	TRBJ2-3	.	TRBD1	CASSLTGVGTDTQYF	TGTGCCAGCAGCCTTACAGGGGTTGGCACAGATACGCAGTATTTT
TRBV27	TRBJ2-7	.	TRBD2	CASSRLAGTYEQYF	TGTGCCAGCAGTCGGCTAGCGGGGACCTACGAGCAGTACTTC
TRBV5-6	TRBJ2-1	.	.	CASSLARGLLSYNEQFF	TGTGCCAGCAGCTTGGCCAGGGGCTTACTCTCCTACAATGAGCAGTTCTTC
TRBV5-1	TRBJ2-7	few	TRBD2	CASSLAPAGVVYEQYF	TGCGCCAGCAGCTTGGCCCCGGCGGGAGTAGTGTACGAGCAGTACTTC
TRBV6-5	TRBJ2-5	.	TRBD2	CASSYGLSSGEETQYF	TGTGCCAGCAGTTACGGTTTGTCTAGCGGGGAAGAGACCCAGTACTTC
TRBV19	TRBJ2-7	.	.	CASSIGGRSYEQYF	TGTGCCAGTAGTATAGGAGGCAGATCCTACGAGCAGTACTTC
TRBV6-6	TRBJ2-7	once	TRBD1	CASSYRGTGNEQYF	TGTGCCAGCAGTTACCGAGGGACAGGGAACGAGCAGTACTTC
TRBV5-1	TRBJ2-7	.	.	CASSLDGVTYEQYF	TGCGCCAGCAGCTTGGATGGGGTAACCTACGAGCAGTACTTC
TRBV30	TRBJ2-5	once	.	CAWSVLSGQAETQYF	TGTGCCTGGAGTGTATTGTCAGGCCAGGCAGAGACCCAGTACTTC
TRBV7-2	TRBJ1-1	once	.	CASSFRGVSEAFF	TGTGCCAGCAGCTTCCGGGGGGTCTCTGAAGCTTTCTTT
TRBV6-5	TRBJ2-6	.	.	CASSPPAGANVLTF	TGTGCCAGCAGCCCCCCCGCTGGGGCCAACGTCCTGACTTTC
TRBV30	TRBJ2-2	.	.	CAWKQYVTGELFF	TGTGCCTGGAAGCAATATGTCACCGGGGAGCTGTTTTTT
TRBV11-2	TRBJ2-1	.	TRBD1	CASSLDLGTGKVGEQFF	TGTGCCAGCAGCTTAGATCTGGGGACAGGGAAGGTTGGTGAGCAGTTCTTC
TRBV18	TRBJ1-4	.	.	CASSPQGSTNEKLFF	TGTGCCAGCTCACCTCAGGGTTCAACTAATGAAAAACTGTTTTTT
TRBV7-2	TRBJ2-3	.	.	CASSYVMLGRGGQYF	TGTGCCAGCAGCTACGTTATGTTAGGCCGAGGGGGGCAGTATTTT
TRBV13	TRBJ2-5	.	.	CASSRRDMRETQYF	TGTGCCAGCAGCCGCCGGGACATGAGAGAGACCCAGTACTTC
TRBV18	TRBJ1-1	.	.	CASSPQANTEAFF	TGTGCCAGCTCACCACAGGCCAACACTGAAGCTTTCTTT
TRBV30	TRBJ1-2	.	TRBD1	CAWSEGGHYGYTF	TGTGCCTGGAGTGAAGGGGGCCACTATGGCTACACCTTC
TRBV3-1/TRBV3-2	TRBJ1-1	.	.	CASSLGRVGTEAFF	TGTGCCAGCAGCCTTGGCAGGGTTGGCACTGAAGCTTTCTTT
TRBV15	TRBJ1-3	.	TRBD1	CATRPGQGSSGNTIYF	TGTGCCACCAGGCCAGGACAGGGGAGCTCTGGAAACACCATATATTTT
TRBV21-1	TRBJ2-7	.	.	CASSGGQAFAYEQYF	TGTGCCAGCAGCGGAGGACAGGCCTTTGCCTACGAGCAGTACTTC
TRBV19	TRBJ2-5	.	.	CASSDRLSTQETQYF	TGTGCCAGTAGTGACAGACTTAGCACCCAAGAGACCCAGTACTTC
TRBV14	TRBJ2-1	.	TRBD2	CASSQEMWRERTYNEQFF	TGTGCCAGCAGCCAAGAAATGTGGCGGGAGAGGACCTACAATGAGCAGTTCTTC
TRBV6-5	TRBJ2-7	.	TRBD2	CASSYSGKGSYEQYF	TGTGCCAGCAGTTACAGCGGGAAAGGTTCCTACGAGCAGTACTTC
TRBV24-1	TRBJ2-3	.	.	CATSTSSTDTQYF	TGTGCCACCAGTACTTCTAGCACAGATACGCAGTATTTT
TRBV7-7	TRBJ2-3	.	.	CASSQGGDGDTQYF	TGTGCCAGCAGCCAGGGGGGGGACGGAGATACGCAGTATTTT
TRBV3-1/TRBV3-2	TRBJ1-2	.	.	CASSQADGRGYGYTF	TGTGCCAGCAGCCAAGCAGACGGGAGAGGCTATGGCTACACCTTC
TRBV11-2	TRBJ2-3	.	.	CASSQANGGTQYF	TGTGCCAGCAGCCAGGCGAATGGGGGCACGCAGTATTTT
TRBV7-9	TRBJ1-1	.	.	CASSPGTSGKNTEAFF	TGTGCCAGCAGCCCCGGGACGTCGGGTAAAAACACTGAAGCTTTCTTT
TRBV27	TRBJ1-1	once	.	CASSLFVGDTEAFF	TGTGCCAGCAGTTTATTTGTAGGTGATACTGAAGCTTTCTTT
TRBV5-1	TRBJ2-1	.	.	CASSLGYGSPGNEQFF	TGCGCCAGCAGCTTGGGATACGGGAGCCCTGGCAATGAGCAGTTCTTC
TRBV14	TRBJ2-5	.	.	CASSRLGAGRETQYF	TGTGCCAGCAGCCGTCTGGGGGCAGGACGGGAGACCCAGTACTTC
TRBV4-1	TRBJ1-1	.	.	CASSQDILNTEAFF	TGCGCCAGCAGCCAGGATATTCTTAATACTGAAGCTTTCTTT
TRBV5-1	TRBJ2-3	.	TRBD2	CASSLERGGRDTQYF	TGCGCCAGCAGCTTGGAGCGGGGGGGCCGAGATACGCAGTATTTT
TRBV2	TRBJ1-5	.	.	CASSVGARGQPQHF	TGTGCCAGCAGTGTGGGGGCACGAGGTCAGCCCCAGCATTTT